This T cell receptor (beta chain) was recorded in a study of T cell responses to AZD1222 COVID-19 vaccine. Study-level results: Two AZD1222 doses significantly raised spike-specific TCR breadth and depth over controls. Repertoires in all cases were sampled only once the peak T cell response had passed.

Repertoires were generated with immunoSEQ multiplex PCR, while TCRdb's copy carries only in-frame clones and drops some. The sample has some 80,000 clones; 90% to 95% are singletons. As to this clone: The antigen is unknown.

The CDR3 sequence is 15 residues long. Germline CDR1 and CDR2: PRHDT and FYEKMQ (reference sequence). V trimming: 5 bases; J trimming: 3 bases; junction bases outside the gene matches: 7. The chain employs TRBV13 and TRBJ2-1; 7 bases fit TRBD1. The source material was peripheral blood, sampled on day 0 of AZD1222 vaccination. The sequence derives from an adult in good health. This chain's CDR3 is CASSTGTEVYNEQFF. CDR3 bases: TGTGCCAGCAGCACCGGGACAGAAGTCTACAATGAGCAGTTCTTC.